This entry describes one T cell receptor (beta chain). This entry comes from a study of T cell changes during pregnancy in multiple sclerosis. Some clones are missing from TCRdb's copy, which holds only in-frame ones; the method was immunoSEQ multiplex PCR. The sample includes tens of thousands of clones, about 90% of them seen just once. The length of the CDR3 is 14 residues. V lost 4 bases and J lost 3; bases outside the gene matches: 2. Germline V gene lookup returns CDR1 MGHRA and CDR2 YSYEKL. The rearrangement joins TRBV4-1 to TRBJ2-3, with 9 bases aligning to TRBD2. The input for sequencing was CD4+ T cells from peripheral blood mononuclear cells, taken in the first trimester of pregnancy. The TCR sequence derives from a female donor with multiple sclerosis, enrolled in a pregnancy study. CDR3 in DNA: TGCGCCAGCAGCCTTGGACTAGCGACAGATACGCAGTATTTT. This gives the protein CASSLGLATDTQYF.